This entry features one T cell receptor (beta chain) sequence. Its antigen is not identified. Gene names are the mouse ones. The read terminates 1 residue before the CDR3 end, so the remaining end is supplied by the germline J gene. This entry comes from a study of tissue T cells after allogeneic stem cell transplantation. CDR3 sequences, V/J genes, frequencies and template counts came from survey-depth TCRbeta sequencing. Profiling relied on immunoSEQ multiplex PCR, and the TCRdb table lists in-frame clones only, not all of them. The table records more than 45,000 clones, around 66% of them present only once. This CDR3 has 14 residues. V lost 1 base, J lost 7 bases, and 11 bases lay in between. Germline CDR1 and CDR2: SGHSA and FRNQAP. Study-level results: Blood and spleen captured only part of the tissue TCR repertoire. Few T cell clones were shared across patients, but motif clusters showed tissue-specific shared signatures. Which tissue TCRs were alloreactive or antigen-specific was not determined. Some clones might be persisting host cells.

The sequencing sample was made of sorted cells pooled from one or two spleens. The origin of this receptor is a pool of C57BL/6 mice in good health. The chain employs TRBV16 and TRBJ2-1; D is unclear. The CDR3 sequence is CASSLVAGRAEQFF. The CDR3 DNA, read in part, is TGTGCAAGCAGCTTAGTCGCGGGGAGGGCTGAGCAGTTC.